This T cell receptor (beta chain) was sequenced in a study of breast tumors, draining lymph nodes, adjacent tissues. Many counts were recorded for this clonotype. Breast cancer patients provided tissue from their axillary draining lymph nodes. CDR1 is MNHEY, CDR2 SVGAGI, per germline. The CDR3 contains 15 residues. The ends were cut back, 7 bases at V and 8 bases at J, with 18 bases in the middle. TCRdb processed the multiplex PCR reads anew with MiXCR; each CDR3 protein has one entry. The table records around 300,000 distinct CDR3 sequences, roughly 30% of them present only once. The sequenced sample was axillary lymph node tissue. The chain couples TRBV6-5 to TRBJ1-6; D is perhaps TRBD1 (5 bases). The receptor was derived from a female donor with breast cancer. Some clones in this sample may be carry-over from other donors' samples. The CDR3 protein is CASNDSGGRDSPLHF. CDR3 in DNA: TGTGCCAGCAATGACTCCGGGGGAAGAGATTCACCCCTCCACTTT.